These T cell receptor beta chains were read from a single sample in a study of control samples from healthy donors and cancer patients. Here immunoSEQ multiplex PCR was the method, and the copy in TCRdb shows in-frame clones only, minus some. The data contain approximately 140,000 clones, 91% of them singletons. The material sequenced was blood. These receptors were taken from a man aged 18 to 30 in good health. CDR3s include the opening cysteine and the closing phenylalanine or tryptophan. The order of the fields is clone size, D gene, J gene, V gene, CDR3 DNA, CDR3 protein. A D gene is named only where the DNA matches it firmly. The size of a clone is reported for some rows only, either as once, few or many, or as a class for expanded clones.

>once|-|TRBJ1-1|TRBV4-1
TGCGCCAGCAGGGGGGGCCGGCAGAACACTGAAGCTTTCTTT
CASRGGRQNTEAFF
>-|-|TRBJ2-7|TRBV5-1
TGCGCCAGCAGCTTGTCGGGGGAGTCCTACGAGCAGTACTTC
CASSLSGESYEQYF
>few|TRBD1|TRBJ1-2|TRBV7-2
TGTGCCAGCAGCTGGGGACAGAACTATGGCTACACCTTC
CASSWGQNYGYTF
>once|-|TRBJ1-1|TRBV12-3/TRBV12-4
TGTGCCAGCAGTTTAAACGGGAACACTGAAGCTTTCTTT
CASSLNGNTEAFF
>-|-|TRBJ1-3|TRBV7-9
TGTGCCAGCAGCTTAGTTGCCGACCGAAACACCATATATTTT
CASSLVADRNTIYF
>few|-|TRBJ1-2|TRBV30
TGTGCCTGGAGTCCCCCTCCAACGGGCTATGGCTACACCTTC
CAWSPPPTGYGYTF
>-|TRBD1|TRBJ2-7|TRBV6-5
TGTGCCAGCAGTTACTACAGGGGCTACGAGCAGTACTTC
CASSYYRGYEQYF
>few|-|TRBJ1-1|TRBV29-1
TGCAGCGCCCGGGATCTCCTCGGCTCTGAAGCTTTCTTT
CSARDLLGSEAFF
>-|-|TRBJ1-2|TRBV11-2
TGTGCCAGCAGCTTAGATATGGGCTATGGCTACACCTTC
CASSLDMGYGYTF
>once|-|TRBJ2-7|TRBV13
TGTGCCAGCAGCTATGGACAGAGCTACGAGCAGTACTTC
CASSYGQSYEQYF
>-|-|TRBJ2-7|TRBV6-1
TGTGCCAGCAGTGATCGTCGATCCTCCTACGAGCAGTACTTC
CASSDRRSSYEQYF
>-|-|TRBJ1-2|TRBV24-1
TGTGCCACCAGCCCCGGAGCTAACTATGGCTACACCTTC
CATSPGANYGYTF
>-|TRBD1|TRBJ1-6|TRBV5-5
TGTGCCAGCAGCAGTTCGACAGGGGATGGTTCACCCCTCCACTTT
CASSSSTGDGSPLHF
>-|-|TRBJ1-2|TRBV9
TGTGCCAGCAGCGTCAACTATGGCTACACCTTC
CASSVNYGYTF
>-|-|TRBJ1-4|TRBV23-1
TGCGCCAGCAGTCGAACCCAGTTCCTCTGTAGGGAAAAACTGTTTTTT
CASSRTQFLCREKLFF
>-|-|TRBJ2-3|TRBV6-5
TGTGCCAGCAACGGGGGCGGCGCGGCAGATACGCAGTATTTT
CASNGGGAADTQYF
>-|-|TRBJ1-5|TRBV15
TGTGCCACCAGCAGAGATTTGGGCCAGCCCCAGCATTTT
CATSRDLGQPQHF
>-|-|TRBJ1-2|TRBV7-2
TGTGCCAGCAGCTCCCGGGGTGGGATAATTAACTATGGCTACACCTTC
CASSSRGGIINYGYTF
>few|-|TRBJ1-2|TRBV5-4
TGTGCCAGCAGCTTTGGTACCCCCGGGACATTCTATGGCTACACCTTC
CASSFGTPGTFYGYTF
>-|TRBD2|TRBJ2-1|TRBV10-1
TGCGCCAGCAGCAGACTAGCGGGGGGATATGAGCAGTTCTTC
CASSRLAGGYEQFF
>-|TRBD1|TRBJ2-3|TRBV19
TGTGCCAGTAGTAGAGGGGACAGTTACACAGATACGCAGTATTTT
CASSRGDSYTDTQYF
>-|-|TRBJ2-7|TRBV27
TGTGCCAGCAGTTTAAACCTGGAGCCAAATTACGAGCAGTACTTC
CASSLNLEPNYEQYF
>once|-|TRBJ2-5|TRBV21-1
TGTGCCAGCAGCAAAGCCCCCGAGGGGGGTCGAGAGACCCAGTACTTC
CASSKAPEGGRETQYF
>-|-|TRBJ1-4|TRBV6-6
TGTGCCAGCAGACCCTCGTTACAGGGTCCCAGTGAAAAACTGTTTTTT
CASRPSLQGPSEKLFF
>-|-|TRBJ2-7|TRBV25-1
TGTGCCAGCAGTTCTGAGAGGGGCTACGAGCAGTACTTC
CASSSERGYEQYF
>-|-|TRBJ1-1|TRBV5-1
TGCGCCAGCAGGCAAGACAGCATGAACACTGAAGCTTTCTTT
CASRQDSMNTEAFF
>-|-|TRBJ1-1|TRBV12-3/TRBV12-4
TGTGCCAGCAGTTTACGGGCTTCTGAAGCTTTCTTT
CASSLRASEAFF
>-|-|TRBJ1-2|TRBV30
TGTGCCTCGCATAGGAGTGGCTACACCTTC
CASHRSGYTF
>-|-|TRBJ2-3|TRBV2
TGTGCCAGCAGTGGTAAGGCGGGCCAGGCCGCAGATACGCAGTATTTT
CASSGKAGQAADTQYF